Presented here are 20 T cell receptor beta chains from one specimen sequenced in a study of blood T cell repertoires in COVID-19. This table comes from immunoSEQ multiplex PCR, and its TCRdb copy is limited to in-frame clones, with some not included. The profile covers 400,000 to 500,000 clones, with roughly 85% appearing a single time and roughly 1.4% taken by the ten largest. The source material was peripheral blood. These receptors were obtained from a woman aged 30 to 39 with active or convalescent COVID-19.

The chain carries TRBV7-2 and TRBJ2-7; 9 nucleotides align to TRBD2. The trim removed 0 bases at V and 4 bases at J, leaving 4 bases unmatched. The CDR3 length is 15 residues. Germline V CDR1 and CDR2: SGHTA, FQGNSA. This CDR3 is CASSLAASGTYEQYF. The CDR3 bases are TGTGCCAGCAGCTTAGCGGCTAGCGGGACATACGAGCAGTACTTC. Looking up the rest from reference TRBV7-2 and TRBJ2-7 gives the full variable domain: GAGVSQSPSNKVTEKGKDVELRCDPISGHTALYWYRQSLGQGLEFLIYFQGNSAPDKSGLPSDRFSAERTGGSVSTLTIQRTQQEDSAVYLCASSLAASGTYEQYFGPGTRLTVT.

The CDR3 loop is CASIDSQNTEAFF. The CDR3 region has the DNA TGTGCCAGTATCGACAGTCAGAACACTGAAGCTTTCTTT. The chain employs TRBV19 and TRBJ1-1; tentatively, D is TRBD1 (5 bases). CDR1 is LNHDA, CDR2 SQIVND, per germline (reference sequence). The V and J ends lost 7 bases and 1 base respectively, with 10 bases between them. The CDR3 has 13 amino acids.

The chain is built from TRBV5-1 and TRBJ1-1, with D unresolved. The V end was cut by 0 bases, the J end by 6 bases, with 9 bases between. The CDR3 spans 13 residues. Germline CDR1 SGHRS, CDR2 YFSETQ. CDR3 sequence: CASSLESGSEAFF. In DNA form, the CDR3 reads TGCGCCAGCAGCTTGGAGTCGGGTTCTGAAGCTTTCTTT. The full variable domain, in which reference TRBV5-1 and TRBJ1-1 provide the parts outside the CDR3, is KAGVTQTPRYLIKTRGQQVTLSCSPISGHRSVSWYQQTPGQGLQFLFEYFSETQRNKGNFPGRFSGRQFSNSRSEMNVSTLELGDSALYLCASSLESGSEAFFGQGTRLTVV.

CDR3 sequence: CASSPGLAGGSNTGELFF. DNA for the CDR3: TGTGCCAGCAGCCCGGGACTAGCGGGAGGGTCGAACACCGGGGAGCTGTTTTTT. The chain employs TRBV7-6 and TRBJ2-2; TRBD2 agrees at 16 bases. The ends lost 5 bases at V and 0 bases at J; junction bases unmatched: 3. Germline V CDR1 and CDR2: SGHVS, FNYEAQ. The CDR3 contains 18 residues.

This clone was counted a single time. The CDR3 protein is CASSESGALPNTF. The DNA for the CDR3 is TGTGCCAGCAGTGAATCAGGGGCTCTTCCAAACACCTTC. The chain links TRBV6-1 to TRBJ1-2; D may be TRBD1 (6 bases). The length of the CDR3 is 13 residues. CDR1 and CDR2 from the germline V gene are MNHNS and SASEGT. V shed 2 bases and J shed 12 bases, with 16 bases lying between them.

V and J are TRBV9 and TRBJ1-1, with a possible D match to TRBD1 (5 bases). The CDR3 spans 13 residues. From germline, CDR1 is SGDLS and CDR2 YYNGEE. Deletions cut 2 bases from V and 3 bases from J, with 8 bases between. CDR3 region: CASSVGRDTEAFF. The CDR3 region has the DNA TGTGCCAGCAGCGTGGGCAGGGACACTGAAGCTTTCTTT.

The CDR3 DNA reads as TGTGCCAGCAGTTACCGGGACAAGGGCTACGAGCAGTACTTC. As protein: CASSYRDKGYEQYF. The chain couples TRBV6-5 to TRBJ2-7; D perhaps matches TRBD1 (6 bases). Looked up from germline, CDR1 is MNHEY and CDR2 is SVGAGI. The CDR3 has 14 amino acids. V was trimmed by 2 bases and J by 3 bases, leaving 11 bases between them.

In this sample, this clone turned up once. V and J are TRBV6-5 and TRBJ1-1, with 9 bases aligning to TRBD1. The germline V gene encodes CDR1 MNHEY and CDR2 SVGAGI. Trimming at V came to 5 bases and at J to 11 bases, leaving 6 bases not matched to a gene. This CDR3 has 12 residues. CDR3 nucleotides: TGTGCCAGCAGTACACAGGGGGCCGGTGCTTTCTTT. Translated, it gives CASSTQGAGAFF.

The V gene is TRBV12-5, the J gene TRBJ2-7; weak D call: TRBD2 (6 bases). Germline V CDR1 and CDR2: LGHNT, FRNRAP. CDR3 size: 14 residues. Between the trimmed V and J ends, which lost 5 bases and 2 bases, there was a span of 13 bases. CDR3 protein: CASGPAGLAYEQYF. For the CDR3, the DNA is TGTGCTAGTGGTCCCGCGGGGTTGGCCTACGAGCAGTACTTC.

This rearrangement joins TRBV10-2 to TRBJ2-1; 14 nucleotides line up with TRBD2. The CDR3 has 16 residues. From germline, CDR1 is WSHSY and CDR2 SAAADI. V dropped 4 bases and J dropped 3; count of bases not matched to a gene: 2. CDR3 region: CASSGGLAGDYNEQFF. CDR3 bases: TGCGCCAGCAGTGGGGGACTAGCGGGAGACTACAATGAGCAGTTCTTC.

The chain recombines TRBV9 with TRBJ2-5; perhaps TRBD2 as D (5 bases). The V end lost 0 bases, the J end lost 9 bases, and 15 bases lay between the germline ends. CDR3 size: 14 residues. CDR1 and CDR2 from the germline V gene are SGDLS and YYNGEE. CDR3 DNA: TGTGCCAGCAGCGTAGACCCCTCCACCGGGGCCCAGTACTTC. It encodes CASSVDPSTGAQYF. The whole variable domain, remainder taken from reference TRBV9 and TRBJ2-5, is DSGVTQTPKHLITATGQRVTLRCSPRSGDLSVYWYQQSLDQGLQFLIQYYNGEERAKGNILERFSAQQFPDLHSELNLSSLELGDSALYFCASSVDPSTGAQYFGPGTRLLVL.

The chain combines TRBV7-8 with TRBJ1-1; perhaps TRBD1 as D (6 bases). The CDR3 spans 15 residues. Trimming shortened V by 3 bases and J by 6 bases, and 17 bases separated the two germline ends. Germline CDR1 reads SGHVS; CDR2 reads FQNEAQ. CDR3 in amino acids: CASSLPSGGASEAFF. CDR3 DNA: TGTGCCAGCAGCTTGCCTAGCGGGGGCGCTTCTGAAGCTTTCTTT.

This rearrangement joins TRBV27 to TRBJ1-1; D not resolved. CDR3 length: 15 residues. V shed 1 base and J shed 4 bases, with 13 bases lying between them. Germline CDR1 reads MNHEY; CDR2 reads SMNVEV (reference sequence). The CDR3 reads CASSLLEGMSTEAFF. The CDR3 DNA sequence: TGTGCCAGCAGTTTATTAGAGGGAATGAGCACTGAAGCTTTCTTT.

The chain joins TRBV19 to TRBJ1-1; D unclear. In germline, CDR1 is LNHDA, CDR2 SQIVND (reference sequence). The V and J ends lost 6 bases and 5 bases respectively, with 13 bases between them. The CDR3 has 13 amino acids. The CDR3 DNA is TGTGCCAGTAGGGAGGCGCGAGGGACTGAAGCTTTCTTT. It translates to CASREARGTEAFF.

This rearrangement joins TRBV2 to TRBJ1-1; TRBD1 agrees at 7 bases. Looked up from germline, CDR1 is SNHLY and CDR2 is FYNNEI. V trimming: 10 bases; J trimming: 4 bases; junction bases outside the gene matches: 12. The CDR3 spans 14 residues. CDR3 amino acids: CATPGTDGSTEAFF. CDR3 nucleotides: TGTGCCACTCCCGGGACAGACGGTTCCACTGAAGCTTTCTTT.

The J gene is TRBJ2-5, the V gene TRBV19; TRBD2 aligns across 12 bases. The junction had 8 bases not matched to a gene; V was cut back by 1 base and J by 2 bases. Germline V lookup: CDR1 LNHDA, CDR2 SQIVND (reference sequence). The CDR3 extends over 18 amino acids. CDR3: CASSIVASGGAPQETQYF. The DNA of the CDR3 is TGTGCCAGTAGTATAGTGGCTAGCGGGGGGGCGCCTCAAGAGACCCAGTACTTC.

The genes are TRBV6-5 and TRBJ1-6; D remains ambiguous. CDR1 and CDR2 (germline): MNHEY, SVGAGI. Trimming removed 6 bases at V and 5 bases at J, with 14 bases between. The CDR3 extends over 15 amino acids. CDR3: CASSSTYLDNSPLHF. The DNA for the CDR3 is TGTGCCAGCAGCTCGACATATCTCGATAATTCACCCCTCCACTTT.

This chain connects TRBV6-1 to TRBJ1-1; no firm D call. Trimming pared 1 base from V and 0 bases from J, leaving 9 bases between. The germline V gene has CDR1 MNHNS and CDR2 SASEGT. This CDR3 contains 15 residues. CDR3 DNA sequence: TGTGCCAGCAGTGAAGGATACAAGTTGAACACTGAAGCTTTCTTT. Its translation is CASSEGYKLNTEAFF.

The V gene is TRBV7-7, the J gene TRBJ2-2, with D possibly being TRBD2 (5 bases). The CDR3 consists of 17 residues. Germline V gene sequence: CDR1 SSHAT, CDR2 FNYEAQ (reference sequence). V was shortened by 0 bases and J by 1 base, with 12 bases between the two germline ends. For the CDR3, the DNA is TGTGCCAGCAGCTTAGCAGGAGGAATCGGGAACACCGGGGAGCTGTTTTTT. This sequence encodes CASSLAGGIGNTGELFF.

The genes are TRBV5-4 and TRBJ1-3, with D unresolved. Trimming cost V 5 bases and J 1 base, with 10 bases left between them. Looked up from germline, CDR1 is SGHNT and CDR2 is YYREEE (reference sequence). The CDR3 consists of 14 residues. In nucleotides, the CDR3 is TGTGCCAGCAGTGTTGGAGGGTCTGGAAACACCATATATTTT. Its protein is CASSVGGSGNTIYF.